The entry below gives a single T cell receptor beta chain sequence along with its context. Its antigen is not identified. These data come from a study of T cells after posttransplantation cyclophosphamide. Assay: immunoSEQ multiplex PCR; the TCRdb copy retains only in-frame clones and omits some. The data contain 9,000 to 10,000 clones, around 87% of them seen just once; the ten biggest clones take up about 27%. Controls had myeloablative marrow grafts with methotrexate and calcineurin inhibitor, sampled at 1 year. Study-wide findings and caveats: Recipient CMV seropositivity and CMV reactivation strongly tracked TRB clonality. Later blood repertoires were often dominated by clones from the donor CD8+ memory compartment. Tissue-infiltrating T cells from skin or gut overlapped little with blood T cells.

Material: PBMCs, obtained after an allogeneic stem cell transplant with a calcineurin inhibitor and methotrexate. This clonotype originated in a male patient in his thirties who received an allogeneic stem cell transplant from an unrelated donor, was CMV-positive, and had no GVHD. Some T cells may be the graft donor's.

The CDR3, as DNA: TGTGCCAGCTCTCCCGGTCTAGCGGGCCTAAACAATGAGCAGTTCTTC. It codes for CASSPGLAGLNNEQFF. The chain has TRBV18 and TRBJ2-1, with TRBD2 identical over 8 bases. Looked up from germline, CDR1 is KGHSH and CDR2 is LQKENI. This CDR3 region has 16 residues. The V and J ends lost 6 bases and 5 bases, in that order; junction bases with no gene match: 12.